Following are 5 T cell receptor beta chains from one sample sequenced in a study of tumor-infiltrating lymphocytes in primary liver carcinoma. A primer matching the constant region was used to make TCR beta cDNA from 450 to 500 ng of total RNA. Construction of TCR beta libraries relied on three successive nested multiplex PCR rounds employing slightly modified ARM-PCR. Investigators reported that the first two PCR rounds, at roughly 10 cycles each, used TRBV1-TRBV30 forward primers with a C-beta reverse primer. TCRdb recomputed calls from the multiplex PCR reads with MiXCR, one row per CDR3 protein. The table shows about 110,000 distinct CDR3 sequences, with around 83% occurring only once. Scientists recovered RNA and DNA together from roughly 20-30 mg of unsorted bulk tissue. The material sequenced was liver tumor tissue from sampling region 3. The sample's subset: tumor region T3, left-lateral pole. Receptors originate from a middle-aged man with primary liver carcinoma and hepatitis B virus infection.

This chain uses TRBV5-4 with TRBJ2-7; no reliable D call. Germline loops: CDR1 SGHNT, CDR2 YYREEE (reference sequence). V shed 4 bases and J shed 5 bases, with 19 bases lying between them. The CDR3 sequence is 15 residues long. The CDR3 nucleotides are TGTGCCAGCAGCACCCCGAGTGGCGTGATCCACGAGCAGTACTTC. This encodes CASSTPSGVIHEQYF.

The J gene is TRBJ2-3, the V gene TRBV7-9; the match to TRBD1 covers 9 bases. V was clipped by 5 bases and J by 4 bases; unmatched bases: 7. CDR3 length: 15 residues. Germline CDR1 reads SEHNR; CDR2 reads FQNEAQ (reference sequence). The CDR3 loop is CASSMDRGGADTQYF. CDR3 nucleotide sequence: TGTGCCAGCAGCATGGACAGGGGCGGGGCAGATACGCAGTATTTT.

Details on this clonotype: Compared with germline, one end of the junction differs, possibly owing to a read error. The chain combines TRBV6-2 or TRBV6-3 with TRBJ2-1; 12 bases fit TRBD2. The CDR3 is 13 amino acids. Per the germline V gene, CDR1 is MNHEY and CDR2 is SVGEGT. The CDR3: CASRTSGRTEQLF. In DNA, the CDR3 is TGTGCCAGCAGGACTAGCGGGAGAACCGAGCAGCTCTTC.

Turning to this clonotype: This CDR3 fails to terminate in the conserved phenylalanine or tryptophan, so it likely reflects a read error. The limits of the CDR3 on the DNA are not certain, so only TCRdb's listed CDR3 is given. The CDR3: CASSFSGGRETQNL. The rearrangement joins TRBV11-2 to TRBJ2-5; whether TRBD2, the table's D call, matches the DNA was not checked. Germline values: CDR1 SGHAT, CDR2 FQNNGV. A total of 14 residues make up the CDR3, ends included.

As to this clonotype: Without the conserved terminal phenylalanine or tryptophan, this CDR3 likely stems from a read error. The chain carries TRBV6-6 and TRBJ2-3; D ambiguous. CDR3 length: 16 amino acids. Trimming took 4 bases from V and 6 from J, leaving 20 bases between them. Germline V lookup: CDR1 MNHNY, CDR2 SVGAGI (reference sequence). The CDR3 loop reads CASSSPAGENVDTQYC. In DNA, the CDR3 is TGTGCCAGCAGTTCCCCGGCCGGAGAGAACGTGGATACGCAGTATTGT.